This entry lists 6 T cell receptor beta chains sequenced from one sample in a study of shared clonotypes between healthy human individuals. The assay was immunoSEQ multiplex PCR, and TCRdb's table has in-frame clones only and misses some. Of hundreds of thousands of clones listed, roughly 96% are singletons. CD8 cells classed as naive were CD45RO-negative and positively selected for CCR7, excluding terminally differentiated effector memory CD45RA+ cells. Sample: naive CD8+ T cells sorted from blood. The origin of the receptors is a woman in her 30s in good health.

In DNA, the CDR3 is TGTGCCAGCAGTTCAGTCCGACAGGGCTCTCAGCCCCAGCATTTT. Its translation: CASSSVRQGSQPQHF. The J gene is TRBJ1-5, the V gene TRBV28; 7 bases are a match to TRBD1. In germline, CDR1 is MDHEN, CDR2 SYDVKM. The V segment lost 4 bases and the J segment 6 bases; nucleotides outside the gene matches: 9. This CDR3 comprises 15 residues.

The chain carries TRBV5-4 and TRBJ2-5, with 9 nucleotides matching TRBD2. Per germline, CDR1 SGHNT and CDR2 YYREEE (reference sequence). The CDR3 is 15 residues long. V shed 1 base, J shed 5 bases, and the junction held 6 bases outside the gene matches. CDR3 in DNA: TGTGCCAGCAGCTTGACGGCTAGCGGGAAGGAGACCCAGTACTTC. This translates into CASSLTASGKETQYF.

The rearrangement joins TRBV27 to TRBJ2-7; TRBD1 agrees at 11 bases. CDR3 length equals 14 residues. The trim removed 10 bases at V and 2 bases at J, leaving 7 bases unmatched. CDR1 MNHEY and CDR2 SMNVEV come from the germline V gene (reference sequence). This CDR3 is CATSPGQGAYEQYF. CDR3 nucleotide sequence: TGTGCCACCTCACCGGGACAGGGGGCCTACGAGCAGTACTTC.

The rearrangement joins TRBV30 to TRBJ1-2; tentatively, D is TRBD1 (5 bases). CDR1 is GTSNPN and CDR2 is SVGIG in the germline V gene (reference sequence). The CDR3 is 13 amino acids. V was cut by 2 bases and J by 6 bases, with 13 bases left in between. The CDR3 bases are TGTGCCTGGAGTACAGGTTATAAGGATGGCTACACCTTC. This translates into CAWSTGYKDGYTF.

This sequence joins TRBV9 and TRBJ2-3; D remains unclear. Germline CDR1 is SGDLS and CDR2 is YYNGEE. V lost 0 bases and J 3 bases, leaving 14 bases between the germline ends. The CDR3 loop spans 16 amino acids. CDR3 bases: TGTGCCAGCAGCGTAGGTAGCTGGGAAGCTACAGATACGCAGTATTTT. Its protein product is CASSVGSWEATDTQYF.

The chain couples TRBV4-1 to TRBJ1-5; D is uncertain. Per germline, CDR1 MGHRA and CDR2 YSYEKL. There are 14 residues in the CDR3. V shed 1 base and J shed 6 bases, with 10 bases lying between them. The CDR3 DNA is TGCGCCAGCAGCCAAGGGGTATCTAGTCAGCCCCAGCATTTT. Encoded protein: CASSQGVSSQPQHF.